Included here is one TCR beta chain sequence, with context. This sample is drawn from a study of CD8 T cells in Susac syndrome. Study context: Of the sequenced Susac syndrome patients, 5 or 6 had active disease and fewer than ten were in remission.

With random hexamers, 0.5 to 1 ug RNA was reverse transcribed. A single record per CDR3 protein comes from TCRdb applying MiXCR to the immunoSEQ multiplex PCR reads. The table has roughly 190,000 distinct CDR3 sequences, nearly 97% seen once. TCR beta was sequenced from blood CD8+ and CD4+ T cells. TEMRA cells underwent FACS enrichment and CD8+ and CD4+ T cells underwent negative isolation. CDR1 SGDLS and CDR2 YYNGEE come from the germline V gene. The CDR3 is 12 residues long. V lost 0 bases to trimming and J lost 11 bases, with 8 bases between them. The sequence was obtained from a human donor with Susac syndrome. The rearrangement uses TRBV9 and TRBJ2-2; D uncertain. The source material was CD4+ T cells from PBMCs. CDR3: CASSVVTGELFF. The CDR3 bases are TGTGCCAGCAGCGTAGTGACGGGTGAGCTGTTTTTT.